These 23 T cell receptor beta chains share one sample of origin, sequenced in a study of shared clonotypes between healthy human individuals (dated by TCRdb to 2018 to 2020). Preparation of the library involved the immunoSEQ multiplex PCR assay. TCRdb carries this immuneACCESS record with in-frame sequences only. Its versions omit some clonotypes, under half of them owing to an unresolved V gene in the studies checked, with the rest unexplained. This sample holds about 2.1 million clones; around 93% were observed only once. About 1.5% of the sample is held by the ten biggest clonotypes. For the CD8 naive samples, CD45RO-negative cells were positively selected for CCR7, yielding a CD45RA+CCR7+ population from which TemRA cells were excluded. The sample was naive CD8+ T cells from PBMCs. Interpreted using the paper, the cell subset or site label stands for: CD45RA+CCR7+. All receptors come from a man in his late teens or twenties in good health. Some clones in this sample may be carry-over from other donors' samples.

This clone is a singleton in its sample. Because the CDR3's place on the DNA is in doubt, the DNA is left out and the CDR3 is given as listed by TCRdb. This chain links TRBV6-5 with TRBJ1-2; whether TRBD1, the table's D call, matches the DNA was not checked. Germline V gene data show CDR1 as MNHEY and CDR2 as SVGAGI. The CDR3 spans 13 residues, counting both ends. CDR3 region: CASSSSTGYGYTF.

This clone was observed a few times. The gene calls are TRBV6-4 and TRBJ1-5; possibly TRBD1 for D (6 bases). Looked up from germline, CDR1 is MRHNA and CDR2 is SNTAGT. Trimming shortened V by 0 bases and J by 0 bases, and 15 bases separated the two germline ends. The CDR3 is 18 amino acids. The CDR3 nucleotides read TGTGCCAGCAGTGACTCGATTGTTGGACAGCATAGCAATCAGCCCCAGCATTTT. It is translated as CASSDSIVGQHSNQPQHF.

The chain employs TRBV7-7 and TRBJ2-5; D uncertain. Germline lookup yields CDR1 SSHAT and CDR2 FNYEAQ (reference sequence). V was pared by 0 bases and J by 3 bases, with 8 bases between. The CDR3 spans 14 residues. In nucleotides, the CDR3 is TGTGCCAGCAGCTTAGCGCTAAGCGAAGAGACCCAGTACTTC. The encoded protein is CASSLALSEETQYF.

The chain has TRBV10-3 and TRBJ1-4; 7 positions match TRBD1. Looked up from germline, CDR1 is ENHRY and CDR2 is SYGVKD. The CDR3 contains 14 residues. The V gene end was trimmed by 8 bases and the J gene end by 4 bases; junction bases not matched to a gene: 7. The CDR3 nucleotides read TGTGCCATCGGCGGGGACAGTATTAATGAAAAACTGTTTTTT. Its translation: CAIGGDSINEKLFF.

V usage is TRBV7-9 and J usage is TRBJ1-3; weak D call: TRBD1 (6 bases). V dropped 4 bases and J dropped 0 bases, with 22 bases sitting between them. The CDR3 consists of 19 residues. Germline lookup yields CDR1 SEHNR and CDR2 FQNEAQ (reference sequence). Here the CDR3 reads CASSSRGLGGTYSGNTIYF. CDR3 DNA sequence: TGTGCCAGCAGCTCCCGGGGACTGGGGGGCACATACTCTGGAAACACCATATATTTT.

V gene TRBV27 combines with J gene TRBJ1-2; TRBD1 is a possible D gene (6 bases). The V gene's germline CDR1 is MNHEY and CDR2 SMNVEV (reference sequence). V was pared by 0 bases and J by 7 bases, with 18 bases between. The CDR3 contains 16 residues. CDR3 residues: CASSLSSGEDYGGYTF. CDR3 in DNA: TGTGCCAGCAGTTTATCCTCAGGGGAGGACTATGGTGGCTACACCTTC.

V is TRBV9 and J is TRBJ2-3; the match to TRBD1 covers 11 bases. The CDR3 consists of 17 residues. The J segment lost 6 bases and the V segment lost 4 bases, leaving 13 bases of the junction unmatched. Germline loops: CDR1 SGDLS, CDR2 YYNGEE. The CDR3 DNA is TGTGCCAGCAGCCCTGCCGGGACAGGGGGATTGGCGGATACGCAGTATTTT. Its translation is CASSPAGTGGLADTQYF.

The V gene is TRBV28, the J gene TRBJ2-7; D unclear. The germline V and J ends were trimmed by 6 bases and 2 bases, with 8 bases remaining between them. The V gene's germline CDR1 is MDHEN and CDR2 SYDVKM. The CDR3 contains 12 residues. For the CDR3, the DNA is TGTGCCAGCAGCGATATCACCTACGAGCAGTACTTC. Its protein is CASSDITYEQYF.

The V and J genes are TRBV6-1 and TRBJ2-7; perhaps TRBD1 as D (6 bases). Germline CDR1 and CDR2: MNHNS and SASEGT. V lost 8 bases to trimming and J lost 5 bases, with 22 bases between them. This CDR3 is built from 15 residues. DNA for the CDR3: TGTGCCAGCCCCCCCTGGGCAGGGGAGAGTAACGAGCAGTACTTC. This gives the protein CASPPWAGESNEQYF.

The chain employs TRBV2 and TRBJ1-1; 7 bases are a match to TRBD1. Germline V gene data show CDR1 as SNHLY and CDR2 as FYNNEI. V lost 6 bases and J lost 0; bases outside the gene matches: 7. This CDR3 region has 15 residues. CDR3 nucleotide sequence: TGTGCCAGCAGAGACAGGGCATTCATGAACACTGAAGCTTTCTTT. Translation: CASRDRAFMNTEAFF.

To note about this clone: Other DNA sequences of this sample code for an identical CDR3. The chain has TRBV9 and TRBJ2-7; 7 positions match TRBD2. Germline trimming cut 0 bases from V and 4 bases from J; bases unmatched to any gene: 4. Germline V gives CDR1 SGDLS, CDR2 YYNGEE. This CDR3 comprises 14 residues. The CDR3 is CASSVGGLPYEQYF. The CDR3 nucleotides are TGTGCCAGCAGCGTAGGGGGACTACCTTACGAGCAGTACTTC.

The rearrangement uses TRBV14 and TRBJ2-1; a possible D gene is TRBD2 (5 bases). Trimming removed 0 bases from V and 2 bases from J, with 11 bases in between. Germline V gives CDR1 SGHDN, CDR2 FVKESK. The CDR3 runs 16 residues. For the CDR3, the DNA is TGTGCCAGCAGCCAAGAGTGGGAGACGACCTACAATGAGCAGTTCTTC. Translation gives CASSQEWETTYNEQFF.

The rearrangement links TRBV5-1 to TRBJ1-1; D uncertain. V was shortened by 1 base and J by 0 bases, with 10 bases between the two germline ends. The length of the CDR3 is 15 residues. Per germline, CDR1 SGHRS and CDR2 YFSETQ. CDR3 bases: TGCGCCAGCAGCTTGAGTTATGGCCTGAACACTGAAGCTTTCTTT. Protein product: CASSLSYGLNTEAFF.

The chain uses TRBV27 and TRBJ2-1; D remains unclear. The CDR3 is 14 amino acids. V lost 1 base and J lost 9, with 13 bases in between. From germline, CDR1 is MNHEY and CDR2 SMNVEV (reference sequence). CDR3 in DNA: TGTGCCAGCAGTTTATTCGCGGCGGCGAGTGAGCAGTTCTTC. Amino acids: CASSLFAAASEQFF.

V is TRBV27 and J is TRBJ2-6, with D hard to call. The CDR3 totals 15 residues. V shed 2 bases and J shed 0 bases, with 5 bases lying between them. In germline, CDR1 is MNHEY, CDR2 SMNVEV (reference sequence). CDR3 sequence reads: CASSLVSSGANVLTF. For the CDR3, the DNA is TGTGCCAGCAGTTTAGTGAGCTCTGGGGCCAACGTCCTGACTTTC.

V usage is TRBV5-4 and J usage is TRBJ2-7; TRBD2 matches at 14 bases. The CDR3 extends over 16 amino acids. V dropped 4 bases and J dropped 6; count of bases not matched to a gene: 9. CDR1 and CDR2 (germline): SGHNT, YYREEE (reference sequence). The CDR3 coding sequence is TGTGCCAGCAGCCCGGGACTAGCGGGAGCTTGGGTCGAGCAGTACTTC. As protein: CASSPGLAGAWVEQYF.

The chain has TRBV5-6 and TRBJ2-5; 11 bases line up with TRBD2. The CDR3 covers 16 residues. With 3 bases clipped from V and 5 bases from J, the junction kept 9 bases outside the gene matches. The germline gives CDR1 SGHDT, CDR2 YYEEEE. For the CDR3, the DNA is TGTGCCAGCAGCTCCCCGACTAGCGGGAACTCGGAGACCCAGTACTTC. Its translation: CASSSPTSGNSETQYF.

The V gene is TRBV28, the J gene TRBJ1-2; tentative D call: TRBD1 (6 bases). The CDR3 spans 16 residues. Trimming removed 6 bases at V and 8 bases at J, with 25 bases between. Germline V gives CDR1 MDHEN, CDR2 SYDVKM. CDR3 in DNA: TGTGCCAGCAGCCCACACCGTAGAGGGACATTTCGCGGCTACACCTTC. It yields the protein CASSPHRRGTFRGYTF.

The genes are TRBV7-9 and TRBJ2-2; no definite D call. The CDR3 runs 12 residues. Germline CDR1 is SEHNR and CDR2 is FQNEAQ (reference sequence). Trimming removed 4 bases from V and 9 bases from J, with 9 bases in between. The CDR3 nucleotides read TGTGCCAGCAGCTGGCGTATCTGGGAGCTGTTTTTT. Translated: CASSWRIWELFF.

A note on this clone: The sample carries other DNA sequences with the same CDR3. This sequence joins TRBV27 and TRBJ2-3; 12 bases map to TRBD1. V lost 9 bases to trimming and J lost 6 bases; unmatched junction nucleotides: 10. This CDR3 is 15 amino acids long. From germline, CDR1 is MNHEY and CDR2 SMNVEV (reference sequence). The CDR3 region is CASSQGTGGWDTQYF. DNA for the CDR3: TGTGCCAGTAGTCAAGGGACAGGGGGCTGGGATACGCAGTATTTT.

The table lists this clone with a count of one. The chain is built from TRBV27 and TRBJ2-4, with unresolved D. Between the trimmed V and J ends, which lost 0 bases and 1 base, there was a span of 13 bases. The germline CDR1 and CDR2 sequences are MNHEY and SMNVEV (reference sequence). The CDR3 sequence is 17 residues long. The CDR3 spells CASSLSVGYVAKNIQYF. The CDR3 coding sequence is TGTGCCAGCAGTTTATCGGTGGGGTACGTGGCCAAAAACATTCAGTACTTC.

V gene TRBV2 combines with J gene TRBJ2-7; TRBD2 matches at 7 bases. The CDR3 runs 13 residues. Per germline, CDR1 SNHLY and CDR2 FYNNEI. V shed 10 bases, J shed 0 bases, and the junction held 6 bases outside the gene matches. The CDR3 is CATIPSGSYEQYF. The DNA for the CDR3 is TGTGCCACAATCCCTAGCGGCTCCTACGAGCAGTACTTC.

The CDR3 sequence is CASSVDPGSGDYGYTF. CDR3 in DNA: TGTGCCAGCAGCGTAGATCCGGGTTCGGGAGACTATGGCTACACCTTC. This chain links TRBV9 with TRBJ1-2; no clear D gene. The germline V gene encodes CDR1 SGDLS and CDR2 YYNGEE. This CDR3 is 16 amino acids long. Trimming took off 0 bases at V and 3 bases at J, with 15 bases between the two ends.